This T cell receptor (beta chain) was retrieved from a study of blood T cell repertoires in COVID-19. The table came from immunoSEQ multiplex PCR; TCRdb's copy has only in-frame clones and leaves some out. Of under 150,000 clones detected, 90% appear once; the ten largest clones hold approximately 4.5%. The sequenced sample was peripheral blood. The sequence came from a woman in her forties or fifties with acute or convalescent COVID-19.

In DNA, the CDR3 is TGTGCCACCCGCGATAGGGGGCCGAGACGTGGCTACACCTTC. Translated, it gives CATRDRGPRRGYTF. This chain connects TRBV2 to TRBJ1-2; TRBD1 matches 7 bases. Unmatched junction bases numbered 15, after V lost 10 bases and J lost 7 bases. Germline loops: CDR1 SNHLY, CDR2 FYNNEI. The length of the CDR3 is 14 residues.